What follows are 14 T cell receptor beta chains derived from one specimen sequenced in a study of blood T cell repertoires in COVID-19. The repertoire was sequenced with immunoSEQ multiplex PCR; TCRdb's copy has only in-frame clones and lacks some. The sample has around 260,000 clones, 88% seen once. What was sequenced was peripheral blood. These TCRs come from an older woman with COVID-19, enrolled during active disease.

The CDR3 loop is CSASPKETQYF. CDR3 coding DNA: TGCAGTGCTAGCCCTAAAGAGACCCAGTACTTC. The chain couples TRBV20-1 to TRBJ2-5; D not certain. V was pared by 3 bases and J by 3 bases, with 5 bases between. CDR1 is DFQATT and CDR2 is SNEGSKA in the germline V gene (reference sequence). CDR3 length equals 11 residues.

The CDR3: CAWSRGTTNEQFF. The CDR3 DNA sequence: TGTGCCTGGAGTAGGGGGACTACCAATGAGCAGTTCTTC. The chain recombines TRBV30 with TRBJ2-1; D is perhaps TRBD2 (7 bases). The CDR3 runs 13 residues. The V and J ends lost 2 bases and 6 bases respectively, with 11 bases between them. Germline assignment: CDR1 GTSNPN and CDR2 SVGIG (reference sequence).

The rearrangement links TRBV28 to TRBJ1-2, with TRBD1 identical over 8 bases. J was trimmed by 7 bases and V by 6 bases; bases with no gene match: 10. CDR1 and CDR2 (germline): MDHEN, SYDVKM. The CDR3 extends over 14 amino acids. For the CDR3, the DNA is TGTGCCAGCAGCCCAATAGGACAGGGAGGTGGCTACACCTTC. Encoded protein: CASSPIGQGGGYTF.

V is TRBV6-5 and J is TRBJ2-7; possible D gene TRBD2, 7 bases. The length of the CDR3 is 15 residues. V was pared by 7 bases and J by 4 bases, with 20 bases between. CDR1 and CDR2 (germline): MNHEY, SVGAGI. The CDR3 sequence: CASIPFRGAQYEQYF. In nucleotides, the CDR3 is TGTGCCAGCATCCCATTCCGGGGGGCGCAGTACGAGCAGTACTTC.

The gene calls are TRBV4-1 and TRBJ2-7; D perhaps matches TRBD1 (6 bases). The CDR3 sequence is 17 residues long. V lost 0 bases, J lost 0 bases, and 15 bases lay in between. Germline CDR1 MGHRA, CDR2 YSYEKL. The CDR3 bases are TGCGCCAGCAGCCAAGATCGCTACGGGACACTCTCCTACGAGCAGTACTTC. Translated, it gives CASSQDRYGTLSYEQYF.

The chain carries TRBV3-1 (or the pseudogene TRBV3-2) and TRBJ1-2, with D hard to call. The CDR3 is made up of 16 amino acids. The germline V gene has CDR1 LGHDT and CDR2 YNNKEL (reference sequence). Trimming cost V 0 bases and J 4 bases, with 15 bases left between them. CDR3 region: CASSQDTAGTLYGYTF. Written as DNA, the CDR3 is TGTGCCAGCAGCCAAGATACTGCGGGAACCCTCTATGGCTACACCTTC.

This chain uses TRBV6-6 with TRBJ2-2; TRBD2 aligns across 7 bases. Germline CDR1 is MNHNY and CDR2 is SVGAGI (reference sequence). Germline trimming cut 6 bases from V and 2 bases from J; bases unmatched to any gene: 3. The CDR3 consists of 14 residues. The CDR3 DNA reads as TGTGCCAGCAGCGGGACTATTAACACCGGGGAGCTGTTTTTT. It is translated as CASSGTINTGELFF.

The CDR3 sequence: CASSASTSYSEQYF. The CDR3, as DNA: TGTGCCAGCAGCGCCTCGACTAGTTACTCCGAGCAGTACTTC. The chain recombines TRBV7-2 with TRBJ2-7, with D possibly matching TRBD2 (6 bases). Germline CDR1 is SGHTA and CDR2 is FQGNSA. Between the trimmed V and J ends, which lost 5 bases and 6 bases, there was a span of 17 bases. The CDR3 sequence is 14 residues long.

The rearrangement uses TRBV28 and TRBJ1-5; 9 positions match TRBD1. J was trimmed by 5 bases and V by 7 bases; bases with no gene match: 6. The CDR3 extends over 14 amino acids. CDR1 and CDR2 from the germline V gene are MDHEN and SYDVKM. Here the CDR3 reads CASMAGQGYQPQHF. CDR3 in DNA: TGTGCCAGCATGGCGGGACAGGGTTATCAGCCCCAGCATTTT.

The V gene is TRBV30, the J gene TRBJ1-5, with D hard to call. CDR3 size: 15 residues. Germline CDR1 GTSNPN, CDR2 SVGIG (reference sequence). V was clipped by 4 bases and J by 4 bases, with 17 bases between them. Here the CDR3 reads CAWNKAGNRNQPQHF. CDR3 coding DNA: TGTGCCTGGAATAAAGCCGGGAACAGAAATCAGCCCCAGCATTTT.

The chain employs TRBV19 and TRBJ1-5, with 7 nucleotides matching TRBD1. There are 15 residues in the CDR3. The junction had 8 bases not matched to a gene; V was cut back by 9 bases and J by 0 bases. Germline V gene data show CDR1 as LNHDA and CDR2 as SQIVND (reference sequence). The CDR3, as DNA: TGTGCCAGCCGCTGGGGGGACAGTAGCAATCAGCCCCAGCATTTT. Its protein product is CASRWGDSSNQPQHF.

This chain joins TRBV27 and TRBJ1-1; unclear D gene. Trimming took 6 bases from V and 1 from J, leaving 15 bases between them. The CDR3 has 15 residues. CDR1 and CDR2 from the germline V gene are MNHEY and SMNVEV (reference sequence). The DNA for the CDR3 is TGTGCCAGCAGCACTAGGTACTTCCCGAACACTGAAGCTTTCTTT. It codes for CASSTRYFPNTEAFF.

V usage is TRBV3-1 (or the pseudogene TRBV3-2) and J usage is TRBJ1-2; maybe TRBD1 (6 bases). This CDR3 contains 16 residues. Germline V gene sequence: CDR1 LGHDT, CDR2 YNNKEL (reference sequence). Trimming stripped 1 base from V and 4 bases from J, with 16 bases between. CDR3 loop: CASSQGATGQSYGYTF. The CDR3, as DNA: TGTGCCAGCAGCCAAGGCGCTACCGGACAGTCCTATGGCTACACCTTC.

The V gene is TRBV27, the J gene TRBJ2-1; maybe TRBD2 (5 bases). CDR1 is MNHEY, CDR2 SMNVEV, per germline (reference sequence). Trimming stripped 6 bases from V and 5 bases from J, with 11 bases between. The CDR3 length is 13 residues. Here the CDR3 DNA reads TGTGCCAGCAGCACACTAGGAAACAATGAGCAGTTCTTC. This translates into CASSTLGNNEQFF.